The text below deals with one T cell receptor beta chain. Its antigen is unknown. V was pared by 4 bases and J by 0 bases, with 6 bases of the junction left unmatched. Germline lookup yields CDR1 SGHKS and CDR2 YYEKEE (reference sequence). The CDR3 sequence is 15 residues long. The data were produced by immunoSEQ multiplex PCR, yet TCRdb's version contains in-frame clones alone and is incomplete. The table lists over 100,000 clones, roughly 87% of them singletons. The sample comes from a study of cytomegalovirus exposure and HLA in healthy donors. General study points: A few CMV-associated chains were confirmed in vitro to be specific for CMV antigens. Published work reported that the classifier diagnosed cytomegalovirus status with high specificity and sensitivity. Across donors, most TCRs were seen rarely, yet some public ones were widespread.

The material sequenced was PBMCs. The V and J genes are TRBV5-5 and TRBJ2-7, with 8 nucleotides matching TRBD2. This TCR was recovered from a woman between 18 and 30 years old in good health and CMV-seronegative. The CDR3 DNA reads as TGTGCCAGCAGCCCGGGACTAGAGAGCTCCTACGAGCAGTACTTC. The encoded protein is CASSPGLESSYEQYF.